This TCR beta chain emerged from a study of spatial heterogeneity in lung cancer. Study results and limitations: How many expanded intratumoral alpha and beta TCRs were present tracked the tumor mutation count, which was a count of nonsynonymous mutations.

TCRdb itself ran the 5' RACE reads through MiXCR, one entry per CDR3 protein. The data show just over 8,000 distinct CDR3 sequences, 9.6% seen once. Time point reported: sample taken at primary tumor resection. Worth noting for this clonotype: Its matching antigen is unknown.

The length of the CDR3 is 14 residues. V lost 3 bases to trimming and J lost 5 bases; unmatched junction nucleotides: 5. Germline CDR1 and CDR2: SEHNR and FQNEAQ (reference sequence). The TCR sequence derives from a male donor with early-stage non-small cell lung cancer. V usage is TRBV7-9 and J usage is TRBJ1-1; 8 positions agree with TRBD1. Sequences were derived from lung tumor tissue, sampled at surgery. The CDR3, as DNA: TGTGCCAGCAGCTTCCTGACAGGGGAGACTGAAGCTTTCTTT. Its protein is CASSFLTGETEAFF.